A single sample gave rise to the 25 T cell receptor beta chains below, sequenced in a study of Ad26.COV2.S vaccination and SARS-CoV-2 variants listed by TCRdb under 2021. Library method: the immunoSEQ multiplex PCR assay. Imported from immuneACCESS, the table was reduced by TCRdb to in-frame sequences with V and J called. These copies leave out some clones; in studies compared against another copy, an unresolved V gene accounts for under half, and the cause of the remainder is not known. The sample includes 400,000 or so clones, with about nine tenths observed a single time. The leading ten clones occupy roughly 3.2% of the sample. The treatment or condition label on this specimen signifies: roughly 20 received Ad26.COV2.S at low or high dose, single or two shots; 5 received placebo; per-sample allocation not given. Repertoires of vaccine and placebo recipients were sequenced from samples collected on day 63 after the first injection.

The sample was peripheral blood, taken in a trial of Ad26.COV2.S vaccine versus placebo. All receptors come from a person aged 18 to 65 who received the Ad26.COV2.S COVID-19 vaccine or a placebo.

This rearrangement joins TRBV4-3 to TRBJ1-2, with D tentatively TRBD1 (5 bases). Trimming removed 2 bases at V and 0 bases at J, with 10 bases between. CDR3 length equals 15 residues. The germline CDR1 and CDR2 sequences are LGHNA and YSLEER. The CDR3 region has the DNA TGCGCCAGCAGCCAAAGAGGGGAGGCTAACTATGGCTACACCTTC. It yields the protein CASSQRGEANYGYTF.

This clone came up once. The chain combines TRBV2 with TRBJ2-3, with unresolved D. CDR3 length: 12 residues. V gave up 6 bases and J gave up 2 bases, with 6 bases separating them. Germline V lookup: CDR1 SNHLY, CDR2 FYNNEI. CDR3 region: CASSGVTDTQYF. The DNA of the CDR3 is TGTGCCAGCAGCGGTGTCACAGATACGCAGTATTTT.

In this sample, this clone turned up a few times. The chain is built from TRBV6-2 or TRBV6-3 and TRBJ1-1; TRBD1 might be the D (5 bases). The V end was cut by 2 bases, the J end by 6 bases, with 19 bases between. CDR1 is MNHEY, CDR2 SVGEGT, per germline. The CDR3 contains 16 residues. The CDR3 DNA reads TGTGCCAGCAGTTACCCCTCTACTTTGGGGCACGCTGAAGCTTTCTTT. It codes for CASSYPSTLGHAEAFF.

This clone was observed a few times. The chain uses TRBV5-6 and TRBJ1-6; 7 bases fit TRBD1. This CDR3 has 15 residues. The germline gives CDR1 SGHDT, CDR2 YYEEEE. Germline trimming cut 2 bases from V and 8 bases from J; bases unmatched to any gene: 7. The CDR3 DNA sequence: TGTGCCAGCAGCTTTAACAGGGGCGGATATTCACCCCTCCACTTT. The encoded protein is CASSFNRGGYSPLHF.

This clone appeared once. The chain is built from TRBV19 and TRBJ1-5; a weak D match, TRBD1 (6 bases). Trimming shortened V by 1 base and J by 11 bases, and 15 bases separated the two germline ends. Germline V gives CDR1 LNHDA, CDR2 SQIVND (reference sequence). The CDR3 runs 14 residues. Here the CDR3 DNA reads TGTGCCAGTAGTATAGCGGCCCCATCAGGGGCCCAGCATTTT. Its protein product is CASSIAAPSGAQHF.

V gene TRBV5-1 combines with J gene TRBJ2-1, with 9 bases identical to TRBD2. The V segment lost 2 bases and the J segment 2 bases; nucleotides outside the gene matches: 2. CDR3 length: 15 residues. In germline, CDR1 is SGHRS, CDR2 YFSETQ. The CDR3: CASSFSGGTYNEQFF. CDR3 sequence (DNA): TGCGCCAGCAGCTTTAGCGGGGGCACCTACAATGAGCAGTTCTTC.

The chain recombines TRBV2 with TRBJ2-7; D is unresolved. This CDR3 has 12 amino acids. Per the germline V gene, CDR1 is SNHLY and CDR2 is FYNNEI. V was cut by 5 bases and J by 2 bases, with 7 bases left in between. The CDR3 sequence: CASSLATYEQYF. The CDR3 DNA follows: TGTGCCAGCAGTCTTGCCACCTACGAGCAGTACTTC.

CDR3 bases: TGTGCCAGCAGCCGAGGGACAGGGAGCTACGAGCAGTACTTC. Translating it yields CASSRGTGSYEQYF. This sequence joins TRBV9 and TRBJ2-7; 9 nucleotides match TRBD1. J lost 3 bases, V lost 4 bases, and 5 bases had no gene match. The CDR3 extends over 14 amino acids. The V gene's germline CDR1 is SGDLS and CDR2 YYNGEE.

The chain recombines TRBV12-3 or TRBV12-4 with TRBJ1-6; D gene ambiguous. V lost 4 bases and J 7 bases, leaving 8 bases between the germline ends. This CDR3 has 13 residues. In DNA, the CDR3 is TGTGCCAGCAGTTCTTCAGCGAATTCACCCCTCCACTTT. Its protein is CASSSSANSPLHF.

The chain has TRBV5-4 and TRBJ1-6; D remains ambiguous. Germline CDR1 reads SGHNT; CDR2 reads YYREEE (reference sequence). V dropped 5 bases and J dropped 0 bases, with 3 bases sitting between them. CDR3 size: 13 residues. The CDR3: CASRDSYNSPLHF. CDR3 bases: TGTGCCAGCAGGGACTCCTATAATTCACCCCTCCACTTT.

The chain carries TRBV6-5 and TRBJ1-5; no reliable D call. The CDR3 is made up of 14 amino acids. V lost 8 bases and J 7 bases, leaving 18 bases between the germline ends. The germline gives CDR1 MNHEY, CDR2 SVGAGI. CDR3 sequence (DNA): TGTGCCAGCGCAATTAAAGAGGGAAACCAGCCCCAGCATTTT. Its protein is CASAIKEGNQPQHF.

The chain is built from TRBV2 and TRBJ2-3; TRBD1 agrees at 9 bases. CDR3 length: 18 amino acids. Germline CDR1 SNHLY, CDR2 FYNNEI. The J segment lost 3 bases and the V segment lost 3 bases, leaving 13 bases of the junction unmatched. CDR3 protein: CASSDVGGKQGATDTQYF. The CDR3 DNA reads TGTGCCAGCAGTGACGTAGGGGGAAAACAGGGGGCAACAGATACGCAGTATTTT.

The genes are TRBV27 and TRBJ2-7, with D perhaps TRBD2 (6 bases). This CDR3 is 11 amino acids long. Germline loops: CDR1 MNHEY, CDR2 SMNVEV (reference sequence). The germline V and J ends were trimmed by 7 bases and 6 bases, with 10 bases remaining between them. The CDR3 sequence is CASTLGGEQYF. The CDR3 nucleotides read TGTGCCAGCACCTTGGGGGGCGAGCAGTACTTC.

The gene calls are TRBV7-2 and TRBJ1-2, with D possibly being TRBD1 (5 bases). Trimming removed 5 bases from V and 0 bases from J, with 13 bases in between. Germline V gene lookup returns CDR1 SGHTA and CDR2 FQGNSA. The CDR3 runs to 15 residues. The CDR3 here is CASSPSGGANYGYTF. The CDR3 region has the DNA TGTGCCAGCAGCCCCTCTGGGGGAGCTAACTATGGCTACACCTTC. The whole variable domain, filled in from reference TRBV7-2 and TRBJ1-2, reads GAGVSQSPSNKVTEKGKDVELRCDPISGHTALYWYRQSLGQGLEFLIYFQGNSAPDKSGLPSDRFSAERTGGSVSTLTIQRTQQEDSAVYLCASSPSGGANYGYTFGSGTRLTVV.

This clone was counted a few times. This sequence joins TRBV9 and TRBJ1-2; no definite D call. From germline, CDR1 is SGDLS and CDR2 YYNGEE. V lost 0 bases and J 6 bases, leaving 9 bases between the germline ends. The CDR3 has 13 residues. CDR3 DNA sequence: TGTGCCAGCAGCGTAGGTACAGAGGATGGCTACACCTTC. Translating it yields CASSVGTEDGYTF.

Written as DNA, the CDR3 is TGTGCCAGCAGCTCCAGACAGGGAAGCTACGAGCAGTACTTC. Its protein product is CASSSRQGSYEQYF. The rearrangement uses TRBV7-2 and TRBJ2-7; 7 positions agree with TRBD1. The CDR3 is 14 amino acids. CDR1 and CDR2 (germline): SGHTA, FQGNSA. J gave up 3 bases and V 4 bases, and 6 bases lay outside the gene matches.

The chain is built from TRBV12-5 and TRBJ1-2; perhaps TRBD1 as D (6 bases). CDR1 is LGHNT and CDR2 is FRNRAP in the germline V gene. Trimming pared 6 bases from V and 2 bases from J, leaving 7 bases between. The CDR3 spans 12 residues. The CDR3 nucleotides read TGTGCTAGTGGGACAGGCAACTATGGCTACACCTTC. Encoded protein: CASGTGNYGYTF.

The CDR3 DNA follows: TGTGCCAGCAGTTTTAACAGGGTATCGGGCTACACCTTC. It yields the protein CASSFNRVSGYTF. This chain connects TRBV27 to TRBJ1-2; possibly TRBD1 for D (6 bases). Germline lookup yields CDR1 MNHEY and CDR2 SMNVEV (reference sequence). V lost 3 bases and J lost 8, with 13 bases in between. The CDR3 is made up of 13 amino acids.

V and J are TRBV7-9 and TRBJ2-3; 7 bases are shared with TRBD2. This CDR3 region has 16 residues. Per germline, CDR1 SEHNR and CDR2 FQNEAQ (reference sequence). The trim removed 5 bases at V and 6 bases at J, leaving 14 bases unmatched. The CDR3 DNA follows: TGTGCCAGCAGCAAGCCTAGCGGCCCTTACGTCGATACGCAGTATTTT. Protein sequence: CASSKPSGPYVDTQYF.

V and J are TRBV4-1 and TRBJ1-2; D is possibly TRBD1 (6 bases). Trimming shortened V by 3 bases and J by 5 bases, and 16 bases separated the two germline ends. Germline V gene lookup returns CDR1 MGHRA and CDR2 YSYEKL. This CDR3 region has 15 residues. Here the CDR3 reads CASSQFDRFGYGYTF. The CDR3 DNA sequence: TGCGCCAGCAGCCAGTTTGACAGGTTCGGGTATGGCTACACCTTC.

V usage is TRBV3-1 (or the pseudogene TRBV3-2) and J usage is TRBJ2-2; D might be TRBD2 (6 bases). The CDR3 extends over 13 amino acids. V was clipped by 4 bases and J by 5 bases, with 8 bases between them. CDR1 LGHDT and CDR2 YNNKEL come from the germline V gene (reference sequence). The CDR3 here is CASSRRGTGELFF. The CDR3 bases are TGTGCCAGCAGCCGACGGGGGACCGGGGAGCTGTTTTTT.

The chain carries TRBV19 and TRBJ2-7; D is uncertain. Trimming removed 7 bases from V and 3 bases from J, with 25 bases in between. CDR3 length: 17 residues. Germline lookup yields CDR1 LNHDA and CDR2 SQIVND (reference sequence). CDR3 DNA: TGTGCCAGTAAGGAAGGAGTTGGCTTTACGCTTTACTACGAGCAGTACTTC. Its protein product is CASKEGVGFTLYYEQYF.

The chain combines TRBV6-2 or TRBV6-3 with TRBJ2-7, with no clear D. The germline V and J ends were trimmed by 0 bases and 4 bases, with 7 bases remaining between them. Germline CDR1 MNHEY, CDR2 SVGEGT. The CDR3 is 13 amino acids. The DNA for the CDR3 is TGTGCCAGCAGTTACTCCAGGAGATACGAGCAGTACTTC. Its protein product is CASSYSRRYEQYF.

The chain links TRBV7-9 to TRBJ2-3, with D uncertain. With 5 bases removed from V and 5 bases from J, the gap between germline ends came to 8 bases. Germline-derived CDR1 and CDR2 are SEHNR and FQNEAQ (reference sequence). This CDR3 contains 12 residues. As DNA, the CDR3 is TGTGCCAGCAGCCCGTATGGAGATACGCAGTATTTT. Translation gives CASSPYGDTQYF.

In its sample, this clone was seen a few times. The chain carries TRBV18 and TRBJ2-3, with D perhaps TRBD1 (5 bases). The ends were cut back, 3 bases at V and 3 bases at J, with 16 bases in the middle. The germline gives CDR1 KGHSH, CDR2 LQKENI. The CDR3 is made up of 16 amino acids. CDR3 protein: CASSPIGGAQTDTQYF. CDR3 bases: TGTGCCAGCTCACCTATAGGTGGGGCGCAAACAGATACGCAGTATTTT.